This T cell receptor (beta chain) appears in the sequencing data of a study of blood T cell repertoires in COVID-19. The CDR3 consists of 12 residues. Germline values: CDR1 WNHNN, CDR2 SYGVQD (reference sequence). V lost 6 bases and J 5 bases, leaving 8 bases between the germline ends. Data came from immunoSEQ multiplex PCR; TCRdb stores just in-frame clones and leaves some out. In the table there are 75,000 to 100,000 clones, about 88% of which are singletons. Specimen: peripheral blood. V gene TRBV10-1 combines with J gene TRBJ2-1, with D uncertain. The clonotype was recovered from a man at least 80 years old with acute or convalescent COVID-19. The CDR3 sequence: CASRARNNEQFF. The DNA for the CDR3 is TGCGCCAGCAGGGCTAGGAACAATGAGCAGTTCTTC.